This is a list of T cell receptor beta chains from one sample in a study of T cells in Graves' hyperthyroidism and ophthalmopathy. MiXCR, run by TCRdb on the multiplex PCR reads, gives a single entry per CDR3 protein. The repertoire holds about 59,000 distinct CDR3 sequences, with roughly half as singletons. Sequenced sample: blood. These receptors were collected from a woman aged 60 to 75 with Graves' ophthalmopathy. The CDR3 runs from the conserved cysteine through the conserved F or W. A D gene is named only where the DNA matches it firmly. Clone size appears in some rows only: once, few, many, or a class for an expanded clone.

CDR3 DNA: TGTGCCAGCAGGGGGGGGGACTCCTACAATGAGCAGTTCTTC
CDR3 protein: CASRGGDSYNEQFF
V gene: TRBV6-1
D gene: TRBD2
J gene: TRBJ2-1
clone size: many

CDR3 DNA: TGTGCCAGCAGTTCCCGAAACACAGATACGCAGTATTTT
CDR3 protein: CASSSRNTDTQYF
V gene: TRBV27
D gene: .
J gene: TRBJ2-3
clone size: many

CDR3 DNA: TGTGCCAGCAGCGTAGGGGGGGGGCCGGCTACGCAGTATTTT
CDR3 protein: CASSVGGGPATQYF
V gene: TRBV9
D gene: .
J gene: TRBJ2-3
clone size: .

CDR3 DNA: TGTGCCAGCAGCCAAGAGGAACAGGGCCTATTCGGGTACGAGCAGTACTTC
CDR3 protein: CASSQEEQGLFGYEQYF
V gene: TRBV4-2
D gene: .
J gene: TRBJ2-7
clone size: many

CDR3 DNA: TGTGCCAGCAGCTCCCGGACAGGGGGCTACAATGAGCAGTTCTTC
CDR3 protein: CASSSRTGGYNEQFF
V gene: TRBV7-2
D gene: TRBD1
J gene: TRBJ2-1
clone size: .

CDR3 DNA: TGTGCCAGCAGACAGGGTTCCACACCAGCCTCGTTCTTC
CDR3 protein: CASRQGSTPASFF
V gene: TRBV12-3/TRBV12-4
D gene: .
J gene: TRBJ2-1
clone size: many

CDR3 DNA: TGTGCCAGCGGGAACTTGGTTAGCAATGCCTACGTGCAGTACTTC
CDR3 protein: CASGNLVSNAYVQYF
V gene: TRBV12-3/TRBV12-4
D gene: .
J gene: TRBJ2-7
clone size: .

CDR3 DNA: TGTGCCAGCAGCTTAATGGGGACTAGCGGTTTAAATGGCTACACCTTC
CDR3 protein: CASSLMGTSGLNGYTF
V gene: TRBV7-3
D gene: .
J gene: TRBJ1-2
clone size: .

CDR3 DNA: TGTGCCAGCAGTACCGCCTTAACAGGGTGGGCCGGGGAGCTGTTTTTT
CDR3 protein: CASSTALTGWAGELFF
V gene: TRBV2
D gene: .
J gene: TRBJ2-2
clone size: .

CDR3 DNA: TGTGCCAGCAGGAAGACAGGGGTTTTTAATTCACCCCTCCACTTT
CDR3 protein: CASRKTGVFNSPLHF
V gene: TRBV6-1
D gene: TRBD1
J gene: TRBJ1-6
clone size: many

CDR3 DNA: TGTGCCAGCAGCTTAGGCCAGGGCGCATACGAGCAGTACTTC
CDR3 protein: CASSLGQGAYEQYF
V gene: TRBV7-6
D gene: .
J gene: TRBJ2-7
clone size: few

CDR3 DNA: TGTGCCAGTCTTAGACAGTTTAACACCGGGGAGCTGTTTTTT
CDR3 protein: CASLRQFNTGELFF
V gene: TRBV19
D gene: .
J gene: TRBJ2-2
clone size: few

CDR3 DNA: TGTGCTAGCAGCCTAGGACAGGGTGGCGAGCAGTACTTC
CDR3 protein: CASSLGQGGEQYF
V gene: TRBV7-7
D gene: TRBD1
J gene: TRBJ2-7
clone size: medium-sized

CDR3 DNA: TGCGCCAGCAGCCCGACAGGAGCCAAAAACATTCAGTACTTC
CDR3 protein: CASSPTGAKNIQYF
V gene: TRBV5-1
D gene: .
J gene: TRBJ2-4
clone size: many

CDR3 DNA: TGTGCCAGCAGCTTGGAAGGGACAGGGCTAATATCTGGGGCCAACGTCCTGACTTTC
CDR3 protein: CASSLEGTGLISGANVLTF
V gene: TRBV5-5
D gene: TRBD1
J gene: TRBJ2-6
clone size: many

CDR3 DNA: TGCAGTGCTCCTAGAGTGGAGGTGGGTACTGAAGCTTTCTTT
CDR3 protein: CSAPRVEVGTEAFF
V gene: TRBV20-1
D gene: .
J gene: TRBJ1-1
clone size: .

CDR3 DNA: TGTGCCAGTAGTATCCCGGGACAGGGTAGCACAGATACGCAGTATTTT
CDR3 protein: CASSIPGQGSTDTQYF
V gene: TRBV19
D gene: TRBD1
J gene: TRBJ2-3
clone size: .

CDR3 DNA: TGTGCCAGCAGCTTTGGCTACGGGGAACCTAGCAATCAGCCCCAGCATTTT
CDR3 protein: CASSFGYGEPSNQPQHF
V gene: TRBV7-9
D gene: .
J gene: TRBJ1-5
clone size: .

CDR3 DNA: TGTGCCAGCAGCCACCGAGGGGGCGAGACCCAGTACTTC
CDR3 protein: CASSHRGGETQYF
V gene: TRBV3-1
D gene: TRBD1
J gene: TRBJ2-5
clone size: many

CDR3 DNA: TGTGCCAGTAGTATAGGTCGCCGAGACACAGATACGCAGTATTTT
CDR3 protein: CASSIGRRDTDTQYF
V gene: TRBV19
D gene: .
J gene: TRBJ2-3
clone size: many

CDR3 DNA: TGTGCCAGTAGTATAATGACAGGGAAAGGCAACGAGCAGTACTTC
CDR3 protein: CASSIMTGKGNEQYF
V gene: TRBV19
D gene: TRBD1
J gene: TRBJ2-7
clone size: .

CDR3 DNA: TGCGCCAGCAGCTCCCAGGGGGCTAGGGGCTACACCTTC
CDR3 protein: CASSSQGARGYTF
V gene: TRBV5-1
D gene: TRBD1
J gene: TRBJ1-2
clone size: .

CDR3 DNA: TGTGCCAGCAGCGTATGGACAGGAACCGGGGAGCTGTTTTTT
CDR3 protein: CASSVWTGTGELFF
V gene: TRBV5-4
D gene: TRBD1
J gene: TRBJ2-2
clone size: many

CDR3 DNA: TGTGCCGCCCTCGGACAGCTCACAGATACGCAGTATTTT
CDR3 protein: CAALGQLTDTQYF
V gene: TRBV10-3
D gene: .
J gene: TRBJ2-3
clone size: many

CDR3 DNA: TGTGCCAGCATCAAGCGGCCTAGCGGGGAGCTGTTTTTT
CDR3 protein: CASIKRPSGELFF
V gene: TRBV6-4
D gene: .
J gene: TRBJ2-2
clone size: .

CDR3 DNA: TGCGCCAGCAGCTCCCAAGCGGGAGGGCAGAACGAGCAGTACTTC
CDR3 protein: CASSSQAGGQNEQYF
V gene: TRBV5-1
D gene: TRBD2
J gene: TRBJ2-7
clone size: .

CDR3 DNA: TGCAGTGCTAGTGGGGACACCTATGGCTACACCTTC
CDR3 protein: CSASGDTYGYTF
V gene: TRBV20-1
D gene: .
J gene: TRBJ1-2
clone size: few

CDR3 DNA: TGTGCCAGTAGTATTTATGGGACAGATACGCAGTATTTT
CDR3 protein: CASSIYGTDTQYF
V gene: TRBV19
D gene: .
J gene: TRBJ2-3
clone size: few